The 6 T cell receptor beta chains listed next were all sequenced from one sample in a study of cytomegalovirus exposure and HLA in healthy donors. 13 Jbeta primers and 60 Vbeta primers were used for the PCR. Profiled with immunoSEQ multiplex PCR; TCRdb holds only in-frame clones, not every one. This table has over 150,000 clones, about 68% appearing once. Sequencing input: PBMCs. The receptors come from a man between 18 and 35 years old in good health and CMV-seronegative.

The chain employs TRBV7-2 and TRBJ2-7; TRBD1 might be the D (5 bases). The germline V gene has CDR1 SGHTA and CDR2 FQGNSA. The V end lost 5 bases, the J end lost 3 bases, and 20 bases lay between the germline ends. This CDR3 is built from 16 residues. CDR3 nucleotides: TGTGCCAGCAGCCTTCAGGGTTTCGAAGGAATCTACGAGCAGTACTTC. This gives the protein CASSLQGFEGIYEQYF.

The V and J genes are TRBV19 and TRBJ2-5; 7 nucleotides align to TRBD2. The assigned J gene may be wrong: the sequence end matches TRBJ2-7 better. CDR1 is LNHDA, CDR2 SQIVND, per germline (reference sequence). The CDR3 contains 16 residues. As DNA, the CDR3 is TGTGCCAGTAGTTCCACTAGCGCCTTGACTTCCTACGAGCAGTACTTC. Amino acids: CASSSTSALTSYEQYF.

This chain uses TRBV5-6 with TRBJ2-2; 16 positions agree with TRBD2. The germline V gene has CDR1 SGHDT and CDR2 YYEEEE. The V segment lost 4 bases and the J segment 5 bases; nucleotides outside the gene matches: 5. The CDR3 extends over 17 amino acids. The CDR3 region has the DNA TGTGCCAGCAGCCCGGGACTAGCGGGAGGGCCGACCGGGGAGCTGTTTTTT. Its protein is CASSPGLAGGPTGELFF.

This chain joins TRBV2 and TRBJ1-6, with unresolved D. Trimming stripped 2 bases from V and 11 bases from J, with 13 bases between. The CDR3 is made up of 14 amino acids. In germline, CDR1 is SNHLY, CDR2 FYNNEI. Here the CDR3 reads CASSENQVSAPLHF. CDR3 coding DNA: TGTGCCAGCAGTGAAAACCAGGTATCAGCACCCCTCCACTTT.

Comments on this clone: Sequence at one end of the junction differs from germline and may be a read error. The CDR3: CTSSVGGPNEDTQYF. CDR3 coding DNA: TGTACCAGCAGCGTAGGGGGGCCCAACGAAGATACGCAGTATTTT. V gene TRBV9 combines with J gene TRBJ2-3; the D gene could be TRBD1 or TRBD2 (6 bases each). Germline V gene sequence: CDR1 SGDLS, CDR2 YYNGEE. There are 15 residues in the CDR3.

This chain uses TRBV4-1 with TRBJ1-1; 8 bases are shared with TRBD1. Germline V gene sequence: CDR1 MGHRA, CDR2 YSYEKL. The CDR3 runs 18 residues. The V and J ends lost 3 bases and 11 bases, in that order; junction bases with no gene match: 23. The CDR3 spells CASSQIRVGRTGRIGAFF. In DNA form, the CDR3 reads TGCGCCAGCAGCCAGATAAGGGTAGGACGGACAGGGAGGATTGGGGCTTTCTTT.